This T cell receptor (beta chain) was identified during a study of shared clonotypes between healthy human individuals. The authors ran the assay at deep level. Replicate PCRs for sorted subsets used around 200 ng DNA; this equaled 25,000 to 30,000 T cell genomes. Produced via immunoSEQ multiplex PCR; TCRdb's table is partial and in-frame only. The table records under 1,900,000 clones, approximately 98.5% of them present only once. This CDR3 contains 16 residues. With V trimmed by 5 bases and J by 3 bases, 7 bases remained unmatched. The germline CDR1 and CDR2 sequences are SGHVS and FNYEAQ. All donors were Caucasian adults living in Nashville, Tennessee.

The sample was naive CD4+ T cells sorted from blood. Subset described: CD45RA+ positively selected. This sequence originates from a man in his thirties or forties in good health. The chain combines TRBV7-6 with TRBJ2-2; 9 bases map to TRBD1. This CDR3 is CASSVQGQGYTGELFF. CDR3 DNA sequence: TGTGCCAGCAGCGTCCAAGGACAGGGGTACACCGGGGAGCTGTTTTTT.